This T cell receptor beta chain was obtained from a study of beta chain features in type 1 diabetes. Study information: Sorted cells numbering some 110 million were examined across all samples. Whole-study findings and limits: A definitive answer on HLA type influencing TCRB rearrangement was not reached here. Cells with high TCR expression could be over-represented when cDNA is sequenced. Shorter templates might be favored by PCR, equally in patients and controls.

The sample holds a few counts of this clone. No antigen is known for it. The same CDR3 arises from other DNA sequences in this sample as well. The CDR3 loop spans 13 amino acids. The V gene's germline CDR1 is SGHTA and CDR2 FQGNSA. The V end lost 3 bases, the J end lost 5 bases, and 9 bases lay between the germline ends. Sequencing targeted expressed TCRB transcripts, as all isolated RNA had been reverse transcribed. Using immunoSEQ multiplex PCR, the repertoire was profiled, and TCRdb retains in-frame clones only, with some absent. Altogether 200,000 to 250,000 clones are present, around 26% being singletons, with the ten largest covering roughly 4.1%.

The TCR comes from a man under 40 in good health. The sample comprised central memory CD4+ T cells from blood. V and J are TRBV7-2 and TRBJ2-3, with D possibly matching TRBD2 (6 bases). CDR3 region: CASSFGGGDTQYF. CDR3 DNA: TGTGCCAGCAGCTTCGGGGGAGGAGATACGCAGTATTTT. Full variable domain (outside the CDR3, taken from reference TRBV7-2 and TRBJ2-3): GAGVSQSPSNKVTEKGKDVELRCDPISGHTALYWYRQSLGQGLEFLIYFQGNSAPDKSGLPSDRFSAERTGGSVSTLTIQRTQQEDSAVYLCASSFGGGDTQYFGPGTRLTVL.